This passage covers 19 T cell receptor beta chains from one sample sequenced in a study of T cell clonality in common variable immunodeficiency. TCRdb's copy holds only in-frame clones and misses some; the assay was immunoSEQ multiplex PCR. The specimen has around 57,000 clones, none found just once. Specimen: peripheral blood mononuclear cells. All receptors come from a person aged 18 to 75 in good health.

This clone was detected ten times or more. The read finishes 3 residues shy of the CDR3 end, and the germline J gene is used to complete it. This rearrangement joins TRBV19 to TRBJ2-3, with 8 nucleotides matching TRBD1. The V gene end was trimmed by 6 bases and the J gene end by 2 bases; junction bases not matched to a gene: 10. Germline assignment: CDR1 LNHDA and CDR2 SQIVND (reference sequence). The CDR3 totals 16 residues. The CDR3 spells CASRSLGTGDTDTQYF. CDR3 bases read: TGTGCCAGTAGAAGTCTAGGGACAGGCGACACAGATACG.

This clone was picked up many times. The missing CDR3 end, 3 residues past where the read stops, is filled in from the germline J gene. The chain links TRBV6-1 to TRBJ1-1, with TRBD1 identical over 8 bases. The CDR3 consists of 18 residues. The trim removed 2 bases at V and 4 bases at J, leaving 15 bases unmatched. Germline V gives CDR1 MNHNS, CDR2 SASEGT. The CDR3 region is CASSEFGDRGFWRTEAFF. The covered CDR3 bases are TGTGCCAGCAGTGAATTTGGTGACAGGGGTTTCTGGCGCACTGAA.

This clone has a count of ten or more. From the germline J gene comes the end of the CDR3, since the read stops 3 residues before it. The chain combines TRBV7-9 with TRBJ2-7; maybe TRBD2 (6 bases). Between the trimmed V and J ends, which lost 7 bases and 4 bases, there was a span of 14 bases. Germline V gene sequence: CDR1 SEHNR, CDR2 FQNEAQ (reference sequence). CDR3 size: 13 residues. The CDR3 protein is CASTLKGRYEQYF. The part of the CDR3 DNA that was read is TGTGCCAGCACCCTTAAGGGGAGGTACGAG. Full variable domain (remainder filled in from reference TRBV7-9 and TRBJ2-7): DTGVSQNPRHKITKRGQNVTFRCDPISEHNRLYWYRQTLGQGPEFLTYFQNEAQLEKSRLLSDRFSAERPKGSFSTLEIQRTEQGDSAMYLCASTLKGRYEQYFGPGTRLTVT.

This clone was counted at least ten times. The sequence runs out 3 residues before the end of the CDR3; the remainder is reconstructed from the germline J gene. The J gene is TRBJ1-4, the V gene TRBV5-1; D possibly corresponds to TRBD1 (6 bases). CDR1 SGHRS and CDR2 YFSETQ come from the germline V gene. The CDR3 has 15 residues. V shed 4 bases and J shed 5 bases, with 15 bases lying between them. Partial CDR3 DNA: TGCGCCAGCAGCCCGTCCGGGGGGCCAAATGAAAAA. The encoded protein is CASSPSGGPNEK. The entire CDR3 sequence reads CASSPSGGPNEKLFF.

This clone appeared a few times. The read ends 3 residues before the CDR3 terminus; that terminus is restored from the germline J gene. The rearrangement uses TRBV20-1 and TRBJ1-6; no definite D call. Germline CDR1 and CDR2: DFQATT and SNEGSKA (reference sequence). Trimming left V 1 base short and J 6 bases short, with 7 bases between. The CDR3 has 13 residues. The DNA read from the CDR3 is TGCAGTGCTAGAGTAGAACCTAATTCACCC. Amino acid sequence: CSARVEPNSP. The whole CDR3 sequence reads CSARVEPNSPLHF.

Ten or more counts support this clone. The CDR3 extends 3 residues past the end of the read, so its final part is completed from the germline J gene. The same CDR3 can be traced to other DNA sequences in this sample. The chain couples TRBV4-2 to TRBJ2-7, with D perhaps TRBD2 (5 bases). The CDR3 runs 15 residues. Trimming removed 0 bases from V and 3 bases from J, with 12 bases in between. Germline V lookup: CDR1 LGHNA, CDR2 YNFKEQ. The CDR3 sequence is CASSQDGLADYEQYF. The CDR3 DNA, read in part, is TGTGCCAGCAGCCAAGATGGTCTAGCAGACTACGAG.

Comments on this clone: The read terminates 3 residues before the CDR3 end, so the remaining end is supplied by the germline J gene. J is TRBJ1-5 and V is TRBV19; D is uncertain. Germline CDR1 is LNHDA and CDR2 is SQIVND (reference sequence). V was clipped by 6 bases and J by 0 bases, with 12 bases between them. This CDR3 has 15 amino acids. CDR3 sequence reads: CASRNRFLSNQPQHF. The CDR3 DNA, read in part, is TGTGCCAGTAGGAATCGGTTCCTTAGCAATCAGCCC. The full variable domain, in which reference TRBV19 and TRBJ1-5 provide the parts outside the CDR3, is DGGITQSPKYLFRKEGQNVTLSCEQNLNHDAMYWYRQDPGQGLRLIYYSQIVNDFQKGDIAEGYSVSREKKESFPLTVTSAQKNPTAFYLCASRNRFLSNQPQHFGDGTRLSIL.

This clone was observed at least ten times. The read terminates 3 residues before the CDR3 end, so the remaining end is supplied by the germline J gene. This sequence joins TRBV20-1 and TRBJ2-5, with 9 bases aligning to TRBD2. This CDR3 is built from 16 residues. Unmatched junction bases numbered 15, after V lost 7 bases and J lost 3 bases. Germline V gene data show CDR1 as DFQATT and CDR2 as SNEGSKA (reference sequence). CDR3 sequence: CSGLRLAGTGKETQYF. The sequenced CDR3 bases are TGCAGTGGTTTAAGGCTAGCGGGGACGGGAAAAGAGACC.

This clone came up many times. The read finishes 3 residues shy of the CDR3 end, and the germline J gene is used to complete it. The gene calls are TRBV4-1 and TRBJ1-1; no clear D. CDR1 and CDR2 (germline): MGHRA, YSYEKL. The germline V and J ends were trimmed by 1 base and 1 base, with 16 bases remaining between them. There are 17 residues in the CDR3. The sequenced part of the CDR3 DNA is TGCGCCAGCAGCCAAGGTGTGCTTTTCAACAGGAACACTGAA. The encoded protein is CASSQGVLFNRNTE. The full CDR3 reads CASSQGVLFNRNTEAFF.

Many counts were recorded for this clone. Sequencing ends 3 residues short of the CDR3 end; the germline J gene provides the rest. This rearrangement joins TRBV10-3 to TRBJ2-5; 10 bases map to TRBD2. There are 15 residues in the CDR3. The germline gives CDR1 ENHRY, CDR2 SYGVKD. V was pared by 5 bases and J by 5 bases, with 8 bases of the junction left unmatched. The CDR3 sequence is CAISTASGGRETQYF. Partial CDR3 DNA: TGTGCCATCAGTACGGCTAGCGGGGGCCGGGAGACC.

Turning to this clone: The read is 3 residues too short to cover the CDR3 end, so that end is filled in from the germline J gene. The chain uses TRBV11-1 and TRBJ2-7; 9 bases fit TRBD2. Germline CDR1 and CDR2: SGHAT and FQDESV (reference sequence). Germline trimming cut 5 bases from V and 3 bases from J; bases unmatched to any gene: 8. The CDR3 is made up of 15 amino acids. The DNA read from the CDR3 is TGTGCCAGCAGCACCGGGCTAGCGGGATACTACGAG. Amino acid sequence: CASSTGLAGYYE. Given in full, the CDR3 is CASSTGLAGYYEQYF. The whole variable domain, remainder taken from reference TRBV11-1 and TRBJ2-7, is EAEVAQSPRYKITEKSQAVAFWCDPISGHATLYWYRQILGQGPELLVQFQDESVVDDSQLPKDRFSAERLKGVDSTLKIQPAELGDSAMYLCASSTGLAGYYEQYFGPGTRLTVT.

This clone was picked up many times. The DNA ends 3 residues before the CDR3 does, and the rest of the CDR3 is filled in from the germline J gene. The chain uses TRBV6-1 and TRBJ2-2, with D possibly TRBD2 on 6 matching bases. Germline lookup yields CDR1 MNHNS and CDR2 SASEGT. V lost 2 bases, J lost 5 bases, and 15 bases lay in between. This CDR3 has 16 amino acids. This chain's CDR3 is CASSEIGGYGTGELFF. CDR3 DNA, as far as it was read: TGTGCCAGCAGTGAAATAGGAGGGTATGGTACCGGGGAG.

This clone was seen many times. Sequencing ends 3 residues short of the CDR3 end; the germline J gene provides the rest. The gene calls are TRBV20-1 and TRBJ2-1; 9 bases agree with TRBD2. Trimming cost V 6 bases and J 7 bases; bases outside gene matches: 10. From germline, CDR1 is DFQATT and CDR2 SNEGSKA (reference sequence). There are 14 residues in the CDR3. The CDR3 here is CSAEPGLAENEQFF. Incomplete CDR3 DNA: TGCAGTGCGGAACCGGGACTAGCTGAAAATGAG.

This clone has at least ten counts. The read terminates 3 residues before the CDR3 end, so the remaining end is supplied by the germline J gene. This rearrangement joins TRBV5-1 to TRBJ1-1, with D perhaps TRBD1 (5 bases). Trimming left V 8 bases short and J 3 bases short, with 14 bases between. The CDR3 loop spans 13 amino acids. Germline V gene sequence: CDR1 SGHRS, CDR2 YFSETQ. The CDR3 bases that were read are TGCGCCAGTGGGAGAGGGGAGGACACTGAA. It yields the protein CASGRGEDTE. The CDR3 in its entirety is CASGRGEDTEAFF.

Ten or more counts support this clone. The CDR3 end falls 3 residues outside the read, so it is completed with the germline J gene. Additional DNA sequences in this sample encode the identical CDR3. The chain carries TRBV6-1 and TRBJ2-1, with D possibly matching TRBD2 (5 bases). V gave up 6 bases and J gave up 0 bases, with 21 bases separating them. The germline CDR1 and CDR2 sequences are MNHNS and SASEGT. This CDR3 is 18 amino acids long. Here the CDR3 reads CASSENIYSASSYNEQFF. CDR3 DNA, as far as it was read: TGTGCCAGCAGCGAAAACATTTATAGCGCCAGCTCCTACAATGAG.

Many counts were recorded for this clone. The CDR3 end falls 3 residues outside the read, so it is completed with the germline J gene. The chain is built from TRBV20-1 and TRBJ1-4, with 10 nucleotides matching TRBD1. V dropped 6 bases and J dropped 7; count of bases not matched to a gene: 5. Germline V gene lookup returns CDR1 DFQATT and CDR2 SNEGSKA (reference sequence). The CDR3 spans 13 residues. The sequenced CDR3 bases are TGCAGTGCCGCCGGGACAGGGGTTGAAAAA. It codes for CSAAGTGVEK. The CDR3, in full, reads CSAAGTGVEKLFF.

This clone has at least ten counts. Read coverage stops 3 residues before the CDR3 terminus; the germline J gene supplies the remainder. The chain links TRBV20-1 to TRBJ2-7; 11 bases line up with TRBD2. Trimming took 4 bases from V and 3 from J; bases not matched to a gene: 2. The CDR3 extends over 13 amino acids. Germline V gives CDR1 DFQATT, CDR2 SNEGSKA (reference sequence). CDR3 loop: CSAKGLADYEQYF. CDR3 bases read: TGCAGTGCTAAGGGACTAGCGGACTACGAG.

Ten or more counts support this clone. The read ends 3 residues shy of where the CDR3 ends; the end is completed using the germline J gene. The chain links TRBV7-2 to TRBJ1-2; TRBD1 aligns across 7 bases. Unmatched junction bases numbered 12, after V lost 5 bases and J lost 6 bases. The CDR3 has 15 residues. Germline V gene sequence: CDR1 SGHTA, CDR2 FQGNSA. This CDR3 reads CASSPSWPGGNGYTF. The sequenced CDR3 bases are TGTGCCAGCAGCCCAAGTTGGCCAGGGGGTAATGGC.

On this clone: The read falls 3 residues short of the CDR3 end, and the missing part is taken from the germline J gene. The V gene is TRBV20-1, the J gene TRBJ2-7; 7 nucleotides agree with TRBD2. The germline V gene encodes CDR1 DFQATT and CDR2 SNEGSKA (reference sequence). The CDR3 extends over 15 amino acids. V trimming: 6 bases; J trimming: 5 bases; junction bases outside the gene matches: 16. Here the CDR3 reads CSANPGGGVSNEQYF. CDR3 DNA (partial): TGCAGTGCCAATCCCGGGGGAGGGGTTTCCAACGAG.